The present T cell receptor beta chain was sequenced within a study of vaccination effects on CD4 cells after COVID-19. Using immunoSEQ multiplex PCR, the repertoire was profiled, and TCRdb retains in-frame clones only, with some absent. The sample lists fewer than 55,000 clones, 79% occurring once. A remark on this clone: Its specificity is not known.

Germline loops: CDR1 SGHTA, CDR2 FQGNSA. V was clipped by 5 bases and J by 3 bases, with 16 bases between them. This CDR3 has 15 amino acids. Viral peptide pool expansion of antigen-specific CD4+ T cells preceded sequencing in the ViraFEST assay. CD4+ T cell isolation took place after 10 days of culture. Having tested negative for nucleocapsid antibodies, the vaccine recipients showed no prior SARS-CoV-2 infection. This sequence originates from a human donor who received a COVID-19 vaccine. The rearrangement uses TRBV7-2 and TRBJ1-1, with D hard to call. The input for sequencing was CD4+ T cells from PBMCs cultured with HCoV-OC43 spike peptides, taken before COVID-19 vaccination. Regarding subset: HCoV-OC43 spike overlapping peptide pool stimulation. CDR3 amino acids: CASSPQSSRDTEAFF. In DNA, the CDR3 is TGTGCCAGCAGCCCCCAATCTAGTAGGGACACTGAAGCTTTCTTT.